These 19 T cell receptor beta chains share one sample of origin, sequenced in a study of metastatic and nonmetastatic thyroid tumors. Every patient was untreated before thyroid surgery. TCRdb reanalyzed the PCR reads via MiXCR. The sample contains more than 65,000 clones, 12% to 15% of which appear only once. The specimen sequenced was blood. These receptor sequences come from a male donor with papillary thyroid cancer or a benign thyroid nodule (not recorded which). Some clones in this sample may be carry-over from other donors' samples.

The chain is built from TRBV7-2 and TRBJ2-7; a possible D gene is TRBD2 (5 bases). Germline-derived CDR1 and CDR2 are SGHTA and FQGNSA. The CDR3 length is 14 residues. V was trimmed by 4 bases and J by 3 bases, leaving 13 bases between them. The CDR3 is CASSSYIGIYEQYF. For the CDR3, the DNA is TGTGCCAGCAGCTCATATATCGGGATCTACGAGCAGTACTTC.

In its sample, this clone was seen many times. The chain uses TRBV6-1 and TRBJ1-1; 8 bases line up with TRBD1. With 7 bases clipped from V and 5 bases from J, the junction kept 6 bases outside the gene matches. The V gene's germline CDR1 is MNHNS and CDR2 SASEGT. There are 13 residues in the CDR3. The CDR3 DNA sequence: TGTGCCAGCAACCAGGGGGCGAGAACTGAAGCTTTCTTT. The encoded protein is CASNQGARTEAFF.

This clone has ten or more counts. V is TRBV5-6 and J is TRBJ2-2; no clear D. Germline CDR1 reads SGHDT; CDR2 reads YYEEEE. The V gene lost 0 bases and the J gene lost 1 base, with 4 bases spanning the gap. This CDR3 has 14 amino acids. In nucleotides, the CDR3 is TGTGCCAGCAGCTTGGGGGGGAACACCGGGGAGCTGTTTTTT. This translates into CASSLGGNTGELFF.

This clone was seen many times. The chain carries TRBV20-1 and TRBJ2-7; 10 positions agree with TRBD1. This CDR3 is built from 14 residues. Germline lookup yields CDR1 DFQATT and CDR2 SNEGSKA (reference sequence). With 6 bases clipped from V and 6 bases from J, the junction kept 11 bases outside the gene matches. The CDR3 sequence is CSATRQGARFEQYV. The CDR3, as DNA: TGCAGTGCCACAAGACAGGGGGCTCGATTCGAGCAGTACGTC.

Points on this clone: A read error may be the cause here, since a much bigger clone is one base away. This sample also contains other DNA sequences that code for the same CDR3. This chain links TRBV2 with TRBJ2-1, with D possibly TRBD2 on 6 matching bases. The germline CDR1 and CDR2 sequences are SNHLY and FYNNEI. This CDR3 region has 15 residues. The V and J ends lost 5 bases and 9 bases respectively, with 20 bases between them. The CDR3 reads CASSPRGGGPGEQFF. CDR3 sequence (DNA): TGTGCCAGCAGTCCCCGGGGCGGAGGGCCGGGTGAGCAGTTCTTC.

This clone showed up many times. The rearrangement uses TRBV27 and TRBJ1-3, with D unclear. The germline V and J ends were trimmed by 8 bases and 3 bases, with 11 bases remaining between them. The germline V gene has CDR1 MNHEY and CDR2 SMNVEV (reference sequence). This CDR3 is built from 13 residues. CDR3 sequence (DNA): TGTGCCAGCTCTCCAGCAGGTGGAAACACCATATATTTT. Amino acid sequence: CASSPAGGNTIYF.

For this clone: Since a much larger clone is just one base distant, this may be a read error. The CDR3 loop is CSARLVLARTDTQYF. The CDR3 DNA reads as TGCAGTGCTAGGTTAGTACTAGCGAGGACAGATACGCAATATTTT. V gene TRBV20-1 combines with J gene TRBJ2-3, with TRBD2 as a possible D gene (7 bases). There are 15 residues in the CDR3. Looked up from germline, CDR1 is DFQATT and CDR2 is SNEGSKA (reference sequence).

The gene calls are TRBV5-4 and TRBJ2-3; D unresolved. The V and J ends lost 0 bases and 2 bases respectively, with 13 bases between them. The germline gives CDR1 SGHNT, CDR2 YYREEE (reference sequence). The CDR3 runs 16 residues. The CDR3 region has the DNA TGTGCCAGCAGCTTGGACTCGGGCCCATACACAGATACGCAGTATTTT. Amino acid sequence: CASSLDSGPYTDTQYF.

This clone occurred a few times. The chain carries TRBV10-1 and TRBJ2-7; 7 nucleotides match TRBD1. This CDR3 is 16 amino acids long. From germline, CDR1 is WNHNN and CDR2 SYGVQD (reference sequence). With V trimmed by 8 bases and J by 0 bases, 13 bases remained unmatched. CDR3 nucleotide sequence: TGCGCCAGCCGAGCCATAACAGGGGAAACCTCCTACGAGCAGTACTTC. Translated: CASRAITGETSYEQYF.

The chain uses TRBV20-1 and TRBJ2-1; TRBD2 aligns across 8 bases. The CDR3 consists of 15 residues. Germline V gene sequence: CDR1 DFQATT, CDR2 SNEGSKA (reference sequence). The V segment lost 6 bases and the J segment 5 bases; nucleotides outside the gene matches: 12. CDR3 region: CSAPYSGGRDNEQFF. The CDR3 DNA reads TGCAGTGCACCTTATTCGGGGGGGCGCGACAATGAGCAGTTCTTC.

This clone was detected many times. V and J are TRBV5-4 and TRBJ1-1; D possibly corresponds to TRBD1 (6 bases). This CDR3 region has 14 residues. Trimming cost V 0 bases and J 8 bases, with 14 bases left between them. Germline V gene data show CDR1 as SGHNT and CDR2 as YYREEE (reference sequence). The CDR3 DNA reads as TGTGCCAGCAGCTTGGGGGGGCGCTTGGACGAAGCTTTCTTT. Protein sequence: CASSLGGRLDEAFF. Together with reference TRBV5-4 and TRBJ1-1, the CDR3 gives the full variable domain: ETGVTQSPTHLIKTRGQQVTLRCSSQSGHNTVSWYQQALGQGPQFIFQYYREEENGRGNFPPRFSGLQFPNYSSELNVNALELDDSALYLCASSLGGRLDEAFFGQGTRLTVV.

A note on this clone: A read error may produce the germline difference seen at one junction end. The rearrangement links TRBV28 to TRBJ1-5; D is unclear. Germline V gives CDR1 MDHEN, CDR2 SYDVKM. CDR3 length: 17 residues. DNA of the CDR3: TGTGCCAGCAGTTTATGGAGGCAGCAGAATAGCAATAAGCCCCAGCATTTT. As protein: CASSLWRQQNSNKPQHF. The entire variable domain, with the rest obtained from reference TRBV28 and TRBJ1-5, is as follows: DVKVTQSSRYLVKRTGEKVFLECVQDMDHENMFWYRQDPGLGLRLIYFSYDVKMKEKGDIPEGYSVSREKKERFSLILESASTNQTSMYLCASSLWRQQNSNKPQHFGDGTRLSIL.

This clone was detected ten times or more. The chain links TRBV7-8 to TRBJ1-4; the match to TRBD1 covers 8 bases. CDR3 length equals 16 residues. V shed 5 bases and J 0 bases; nucleotides not matched to a gene: 5. CDR1 and CDR2 (germline): SGHVS, FQNEAQ. CDR3 in amino acids: CASSQDRAATNEKLFF. Here the CDR3 DNA reads TGTGCCAGCAGCCAGGACAGGGCTGCAACTAATGAAAAACTGTTTTTT.

This clone has ten or more counts. With a much larger clone just one base away, this may be a read error. The CDR3 loop is CASSSQGNTEALF. CDR3 in DNA: TGTGCCAGCAGCTCACAGGGGAACACTGAAGCTCTCTTT. This chain links TRBV7-3 with TRBJ1-1; 7 bases agree with TRBD1. Germline CDR1 SGHTA, CDR2 FQGTGA. The CDR3 runs to 13 residues.

The table lists this clone with a few counts. V gene TRBV6-1 combines with J gene TRBJ2-7; 10 nucleotides line up with TRBD1. Germline values: CDR1 MNHNS, CDR2 SASEGT. CDR3 size: 14 residues. CDR3 DNA: TGTGCTAGCGGCCCTGGGACAGGGGTCTACGAGCAGTACTTC. Protein sequence: CASGPGTGVYEQYF.

This chain links TRBV28 with TRBJ1-6; no reliable D call. The length of the CDR3 is 14 residues. The V end was cut by 8 bases, the J end by 6 bases, with 14 bases between. The germline V gene has CDR1 MDHEN and CDR2 SYDVKM. DNA for the CDR3: TGTGCCAGCTTTGGAGACGTTGGTAATTCACCCCTCCACTTT. This sequence encodes CASFGDVGNSPLHF.

This clone was detected many times. The chain carries TRBV11-2 and TRBJ2-1; D uncertain. CDR3 length: 13 amino acids. Germline V gives CDR1 SGHAT, CDR2 FQNNGV. Trimming shortened V by 0 bases and J by 8 bases, and 8 bases separated the two germline ends. The CDR3: CASSLDIGDEQFF. Written as DNA, the CDR3 is TGTGCCAGCAGCTTAGACATCGGCGATGAGCAGTTCTTC.

The sample holds many counts of this clone. The chain uses TRBV25-1 and TRBJ1-5, with TRBD1 as a possible D gene (6 bases). V gave up 8 bases and J gave up 1 base, with 12 bases separating them. CDR3 size: 14 residues. Germline V gives CDR1 MGHDK, CDR2 SYGVNS. The CDR3 DNA reads TGTGCCAGCGGGGGGGGGGCCAGCAATCAGCCCCAGCATTTT. It encodes CASGGGASNQPQHF. The whole variable domain, remainder taken from reference TRBV25-1 and TRBJ1-5, is EADIYQTPRYLVIGTGKKITLECSQTMGHDKMYWYQQDPGMELHLIHYSYGVNSTEKGDLSSESTVSRIRTEHFPLTLESARPSHTSQYLCASGGGASNQPQHFGDGTRLSIL.

Only a few counts were recorded for this clone. The germline gene is not matched at one end of the junction; a read error may be the cause. The rearrangement uses TRBV28 and TRBJ2-2; possibly TRBD2 for D (6 bases). Germline assignment: CDR1 MDHEN and CDR2 SYDVKM. CDR3 length: 19 amino acids. DNA of the CDR3: TGTGCCAGCACTTTAACCGCATGGACTACCGGGTTAAACACCGGGGAGCTGTTTTTT. This translates into CASTLTAWTTGLNTGELFF.